This T cell receptor beta chain is drawn from a study of metastatic and nonmetastatic thyroid tumors. The entire patient cohort was treatment-naive prior to thyroid surgery. Whole-study findings and limits: Within blood and tumor, benign nodules reportedly had significantly lower TCR beta diversity than malignant thyroid tumors did.

With MiXCR, TCRdb reprocessed the PCR reads. The repertoire holds about 13,000 clones, with under 30% as singletons. This clone appeared many times. Antigen specificity is unknown. Germline values: CDR1 LNHDA, CDR2 SQIVND (reference sequence). The CDR3 runs 13 residues. V dropped 3 bases and J dropped 7 bases, with 9 bases sitting between them. The sample consisted of blood. The rearrangement uses TRBV19 and TRBJ1-4; tentative D call: TRBD1 (5 bases). This receptor was taken from a female donor with papillary thyroid cancer or a benign thyroid nodule (not recorded which). Some clones in this sample may be carry-over from other donors' samples. The CDR3 spells CASSISGFEKLFF. In DNA form, the CDR3 reads TGTGCCAGTAGTATTTCAGGGTTTGAAAAACTGTTTTTT.